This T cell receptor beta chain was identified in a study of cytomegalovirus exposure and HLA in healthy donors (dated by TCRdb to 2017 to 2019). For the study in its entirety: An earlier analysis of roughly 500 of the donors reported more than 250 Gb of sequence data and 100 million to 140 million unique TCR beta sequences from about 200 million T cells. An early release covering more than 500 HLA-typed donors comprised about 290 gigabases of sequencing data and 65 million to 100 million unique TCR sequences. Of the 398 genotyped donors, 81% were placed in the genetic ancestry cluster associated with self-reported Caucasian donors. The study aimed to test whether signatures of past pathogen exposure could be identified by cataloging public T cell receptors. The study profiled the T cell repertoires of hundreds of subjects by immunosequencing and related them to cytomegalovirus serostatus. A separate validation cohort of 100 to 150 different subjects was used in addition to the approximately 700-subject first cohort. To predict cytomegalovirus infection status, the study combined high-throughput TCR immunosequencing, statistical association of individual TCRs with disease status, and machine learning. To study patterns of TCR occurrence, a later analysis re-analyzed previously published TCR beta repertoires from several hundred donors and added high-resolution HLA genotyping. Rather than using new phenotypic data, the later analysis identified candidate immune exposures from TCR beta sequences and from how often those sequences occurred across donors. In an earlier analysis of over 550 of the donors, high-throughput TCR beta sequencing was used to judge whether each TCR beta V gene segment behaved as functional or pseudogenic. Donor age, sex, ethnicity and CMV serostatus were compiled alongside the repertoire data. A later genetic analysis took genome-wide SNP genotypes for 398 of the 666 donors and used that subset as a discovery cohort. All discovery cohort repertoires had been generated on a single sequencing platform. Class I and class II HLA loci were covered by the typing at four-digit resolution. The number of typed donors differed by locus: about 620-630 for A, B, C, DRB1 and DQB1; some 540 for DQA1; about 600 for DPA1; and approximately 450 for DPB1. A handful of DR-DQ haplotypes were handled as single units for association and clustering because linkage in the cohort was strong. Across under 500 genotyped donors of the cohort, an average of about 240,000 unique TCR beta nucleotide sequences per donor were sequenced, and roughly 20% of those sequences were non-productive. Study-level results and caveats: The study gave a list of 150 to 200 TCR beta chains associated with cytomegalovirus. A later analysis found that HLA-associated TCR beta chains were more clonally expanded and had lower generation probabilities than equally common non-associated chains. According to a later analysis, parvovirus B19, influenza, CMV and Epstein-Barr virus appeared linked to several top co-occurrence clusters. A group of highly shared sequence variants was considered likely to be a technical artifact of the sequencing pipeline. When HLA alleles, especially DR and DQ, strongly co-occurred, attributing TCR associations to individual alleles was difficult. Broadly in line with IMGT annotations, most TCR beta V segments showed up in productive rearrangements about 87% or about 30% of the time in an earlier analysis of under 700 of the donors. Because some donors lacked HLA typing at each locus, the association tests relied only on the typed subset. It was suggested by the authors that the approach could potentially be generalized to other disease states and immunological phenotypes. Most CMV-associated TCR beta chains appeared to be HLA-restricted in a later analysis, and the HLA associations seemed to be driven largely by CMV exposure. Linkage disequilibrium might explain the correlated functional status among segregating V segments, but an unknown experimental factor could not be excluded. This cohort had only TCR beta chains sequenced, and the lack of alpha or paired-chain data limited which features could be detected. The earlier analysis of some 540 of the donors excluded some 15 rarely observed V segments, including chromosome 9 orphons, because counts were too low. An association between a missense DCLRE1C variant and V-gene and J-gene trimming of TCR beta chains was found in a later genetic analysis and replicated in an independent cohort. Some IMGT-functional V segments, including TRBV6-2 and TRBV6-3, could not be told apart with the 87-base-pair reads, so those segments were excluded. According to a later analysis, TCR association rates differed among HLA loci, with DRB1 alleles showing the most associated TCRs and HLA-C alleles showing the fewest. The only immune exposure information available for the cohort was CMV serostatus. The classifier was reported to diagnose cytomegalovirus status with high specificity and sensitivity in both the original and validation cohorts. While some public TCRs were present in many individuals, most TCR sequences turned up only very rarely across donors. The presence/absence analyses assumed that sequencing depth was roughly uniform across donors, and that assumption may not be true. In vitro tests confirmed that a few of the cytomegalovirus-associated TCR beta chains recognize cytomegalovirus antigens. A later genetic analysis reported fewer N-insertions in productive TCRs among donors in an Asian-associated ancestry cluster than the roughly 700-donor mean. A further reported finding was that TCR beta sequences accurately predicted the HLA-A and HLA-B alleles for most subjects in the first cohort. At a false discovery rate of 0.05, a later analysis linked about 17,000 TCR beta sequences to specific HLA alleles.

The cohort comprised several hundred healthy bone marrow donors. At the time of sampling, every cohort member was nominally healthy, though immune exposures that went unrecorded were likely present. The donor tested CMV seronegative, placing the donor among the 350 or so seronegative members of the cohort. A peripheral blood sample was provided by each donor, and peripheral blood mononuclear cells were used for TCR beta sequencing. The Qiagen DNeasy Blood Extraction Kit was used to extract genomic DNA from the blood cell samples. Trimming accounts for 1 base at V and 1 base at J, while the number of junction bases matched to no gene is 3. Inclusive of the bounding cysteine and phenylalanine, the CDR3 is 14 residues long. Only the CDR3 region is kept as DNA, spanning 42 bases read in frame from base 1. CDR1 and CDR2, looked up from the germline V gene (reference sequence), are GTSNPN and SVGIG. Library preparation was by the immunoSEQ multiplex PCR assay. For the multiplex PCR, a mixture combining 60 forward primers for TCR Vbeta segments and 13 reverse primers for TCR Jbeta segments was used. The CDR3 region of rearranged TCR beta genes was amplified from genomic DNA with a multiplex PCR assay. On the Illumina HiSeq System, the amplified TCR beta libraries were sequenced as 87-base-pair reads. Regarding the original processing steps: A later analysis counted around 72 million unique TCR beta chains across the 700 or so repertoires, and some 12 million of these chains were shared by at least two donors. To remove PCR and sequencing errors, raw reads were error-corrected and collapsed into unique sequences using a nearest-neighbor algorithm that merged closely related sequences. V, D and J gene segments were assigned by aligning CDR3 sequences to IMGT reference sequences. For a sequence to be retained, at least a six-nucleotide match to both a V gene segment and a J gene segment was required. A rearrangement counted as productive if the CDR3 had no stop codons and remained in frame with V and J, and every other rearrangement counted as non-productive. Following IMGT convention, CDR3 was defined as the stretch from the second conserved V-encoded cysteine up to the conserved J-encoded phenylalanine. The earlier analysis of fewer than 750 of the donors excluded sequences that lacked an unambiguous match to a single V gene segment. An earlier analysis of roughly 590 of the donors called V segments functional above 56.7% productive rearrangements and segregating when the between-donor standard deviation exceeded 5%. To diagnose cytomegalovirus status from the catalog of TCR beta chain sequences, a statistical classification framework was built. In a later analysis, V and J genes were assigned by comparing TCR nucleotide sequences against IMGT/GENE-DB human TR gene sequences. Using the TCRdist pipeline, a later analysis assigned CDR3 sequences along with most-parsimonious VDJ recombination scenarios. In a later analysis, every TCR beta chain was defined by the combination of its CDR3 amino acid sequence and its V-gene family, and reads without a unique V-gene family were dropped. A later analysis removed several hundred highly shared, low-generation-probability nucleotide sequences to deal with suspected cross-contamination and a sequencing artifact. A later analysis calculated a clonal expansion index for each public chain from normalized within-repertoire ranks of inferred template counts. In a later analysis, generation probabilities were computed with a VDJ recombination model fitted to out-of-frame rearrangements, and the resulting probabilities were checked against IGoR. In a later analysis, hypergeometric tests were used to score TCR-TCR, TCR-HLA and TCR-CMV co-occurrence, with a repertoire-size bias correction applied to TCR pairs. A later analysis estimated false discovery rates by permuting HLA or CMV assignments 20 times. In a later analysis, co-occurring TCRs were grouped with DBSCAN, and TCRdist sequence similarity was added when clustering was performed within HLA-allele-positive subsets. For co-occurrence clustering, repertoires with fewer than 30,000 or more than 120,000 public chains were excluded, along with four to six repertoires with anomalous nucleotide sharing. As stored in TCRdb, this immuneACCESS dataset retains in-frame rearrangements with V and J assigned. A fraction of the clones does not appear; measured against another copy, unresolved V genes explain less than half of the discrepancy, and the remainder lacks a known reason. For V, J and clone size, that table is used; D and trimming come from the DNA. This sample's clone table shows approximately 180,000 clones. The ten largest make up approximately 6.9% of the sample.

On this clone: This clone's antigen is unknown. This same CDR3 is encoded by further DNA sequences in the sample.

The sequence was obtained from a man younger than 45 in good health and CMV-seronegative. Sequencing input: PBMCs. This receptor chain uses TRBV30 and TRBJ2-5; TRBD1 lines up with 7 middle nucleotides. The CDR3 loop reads CAWSGTGLQETQYF. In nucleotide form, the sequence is TGTGCCTGGAGTGGGACAGGCCTCCAAGAGACCCAGTACTTC.